These 11 T cell receptor beta chains were all obtained from the same sample, sequenced in a study of OX40 agonist ivuxolimab in advanced cancers. TCRdb's copy holds only in-frame clones and misses some; the assay was immunoSEQ multiplex PCR. Counted here are some 74,000 clones, 85% occurring once; the ten biggest clones make up less than 0.65%. The sequenced sample was CD4+ or CD8+ T cells sorted from blood, obtained in a trial of the OX40 agonist ivuxolimab. The source is an adult with an advanced solid tumor such as melanoma, head and neck, liver or kidney cancer.

The chain couples TRBV15 to TRBJ1-4, with D hard to call. The CDR3 is 19 residues long. V was cut by 0 bases and J by 0 bases, with 17 bases left in between. Germline CDR1 LNHNV, CDR2 YYDKDF (reference sequence). The DNA of the CDR3 is TGTGCCACCAGCAGAGATGCGGGTGCAGGAGACCCAACTAATGAAAAACTGTTTTTT. This codes for CATSRDAGAGDPTNEKLFF.

The rearrangement uses TRBV6-1 and TRBJ2-7; 11 bases align to TRBD2. V dropped 5 bases and J dropped 2; count of bases not matched to a gene: 2. Germline CDR1 and CDR2: MNHNS and SASEGT. The CDR3 runs 14 residues. CDR3: CASSRLAGPYEQYF. The CDR3 nucleotides are TGTGCCAGCAGTAGACTAGCGGGGCCCTACGAGCAGTACTTC.

The chain carries TRBV28 and TRBJ2-7; 8 bases map to TRBD2. The CDR3 is made up of 16 amino acids. V was clipped by 5 bases and J by 2 bases; unmatched bases: 11. Germline CDR1 and CDR2: MDHEN and SYDVKM. The CDR3 here is CASSPPGGSEPYEQYF. As DNA, the CDR3 is TGTGCCAGCAGTCCCCCGGGGGGGAGTGAACCCTACGAGCAGTACTTC.

The chain joins TRBV7-9 to TRBJ1-2; 9 nucleotides align to TRBD1. This CDR3 has 15 residues. The V segment lost 4 bases and the J segment 8 bases; nucleotides outside the gene matches: 11. Germline values: CDR1 SEHNR, CDR2 FQNEAQ (reference sequence). CDR3 amino acids: CASSYGDRETRGYTF. DNA for the CDR3: TGTGCCAGCAGCTATGGGGACAGGGAAACCCGGGGCTACACCTTC. Filled out from reference TRBV7-9 and TRBJ1-2, the complete variable domain reads DTGVSQNPRHKITKRGQNVTFRCDPISEHNRLYWYRQTLGQGPEFLTYFQNEAQLEKSRLLSDRFSAERPKGSFSTLEIQRTEQGDSAMYLCASSYGDRETRGYTFGSGTRLTVV.

This clone was observed once. The chain has TRBV2 and TRBJ1-1; the D is unclear. V lost 2 bases, J lost 1 base, and 5 bases lay in between. The CDR3 length is 13 residues. Per germline, CDR1 SNHLY and CDR2 FYNNEI. The CDR3 loop reads CASSERRNTEAFF. In DNA, the CDR3 is TGTGCCAGCAGTGAACGTAGGAACACTGAAGCTTTCTTT.

The chain combines TRBV30 with TRBJ1-2; D possibly corresponds to TRBD1 (5 bases). Germline V gene lookup returns CDR1 GTSNPN and CDR2 SVGIG (reference sequence). The V end was cut by 2 bases, the J end by 4 bases, with 8 bases between. The CDR3 is made up of 12 amino acids. CDR3: CAWSTGGYGYTF. In nucleotides, the CDR3 is TGTGCCTGGAGTACGGGGGGCTATGGCTACACCTTC. The full variable domain, completed using reference TRBV30 and TRBJ1-2, is SQTIHQWPATLVQPVGSPLSLECTVEGTSNPNLYWYRQAAGRGLQLLFYSVGIGQISSEVPQNLSASRPQDRQFILSSKKLLLSDSGFYLCAWSTGGYGYTFGSGTRLTVV.

The genes are TRBV11-3 and TRBJ2-2; D may match TRBD1 or TRBD2 (5 bases each). Germline CDR1 and CDR2: SGHNT and YENEEA. Trimming stripped 2 bases from V and 4 bases from J, with 14 bases between. The length of the CDR3 is 16 residues. This chain's CDR3 is CASSLYGGRGTGELFF. The CDR3 DNA follows: TGTGCCAGCAGCTTATATGGGGGACGTGGCACCGGGGAGCTGTTTTTT.

V is TRBV5-6 and J is TRBJ1-6, with D perhaps TRBD1 (6 bases). The germline V gene encodes CDR1 SGHDT and CDR2 YYEEEE. This CDR3 has 14 residues. Trimming took 6 bases from V and 7 from J, leaving 14 bases between them. This CDR3 is CASTQGRENSPLHF. The DNA of the CDR3 is TGTGCCAGCACGCAGGGGAGGGAGAATTCACCCCTCCACTTT.

The V gene is TRBV7-2, the J gene TRBJ2-4; TRBD1 matches 8 bases. V shed 5 bases and J 8 bases; nucleotides not matched to a gene: 5. The CDR3 totals 13 residues. The germline gives CDR1 SGHTA, CDR2 FQGNSA. Here the CDR3 reads CASSPDRGDIQYF. Written as DNA, the CDR3 is TGTGCCAGCAGCCCAGACAGGGGTGACATTCAGTACTTC.

The sample holds a few counts of this clone. Other DNA variants within this sample encode the same CDR3. The chain joins TRBV20-1 to TRBJ1-3, with D unresolved. This CDR3 contains 11 residues. V shed 2 bases and J shed 4 bases, with 3 bases lying between them. CDR1 is DFQATT, CDR2 SNEGSKA, per germline (reference sequence). CDR3 coding DNA: TGCAGTGCTAGAACCGGAAACACCATATATTTT. This translates into CSARTGNTIYF.

V is TRBV21-1 and J is TRBJ2-2; no check of the table's D call, TRBD2, against the DNA was made. TRBV21-1 is reported as a pseudogene. This CDR3 is built from 18 residues. The CDR3 loop reads CASHEGSGRYPNTGELFF. The DNA of the CDR3 is TGTGCCAGCCACGAGGGGAGCGGGAGGTACCCGAACACCGGGGAGCTGTTTTTT.